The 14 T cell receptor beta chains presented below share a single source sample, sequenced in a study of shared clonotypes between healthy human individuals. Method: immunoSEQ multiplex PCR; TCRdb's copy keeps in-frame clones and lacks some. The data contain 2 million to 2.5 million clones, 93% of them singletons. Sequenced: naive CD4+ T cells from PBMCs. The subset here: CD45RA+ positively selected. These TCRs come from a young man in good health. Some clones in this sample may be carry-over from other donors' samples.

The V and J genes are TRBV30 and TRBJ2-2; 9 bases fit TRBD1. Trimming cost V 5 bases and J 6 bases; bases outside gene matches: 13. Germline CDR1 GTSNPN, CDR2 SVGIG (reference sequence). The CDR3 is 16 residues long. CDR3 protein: CAWEEQGAVIAGELFF. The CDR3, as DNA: TGTGCCTGGGAGGAACAGGGGGCGGTTATCGCCGGGGAGCTGTTTTTT.

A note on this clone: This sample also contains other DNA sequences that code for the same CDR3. CDR3 coding DNA: TGCAGTGCAGTCTACAATGAGCAGTTCTTC. It specifies CSAVYNEQFF. V and J are TRBV20-1 and TRBJ2-1, with no clear D. Germline CDR1 and CDR2: DFQATT and SNEGSKA (reference sequence). This CDR3 is built from 10 residues. Trimming shortened V by 6 bases and J by 3 bases, and 3 bases separated the two germline ends.

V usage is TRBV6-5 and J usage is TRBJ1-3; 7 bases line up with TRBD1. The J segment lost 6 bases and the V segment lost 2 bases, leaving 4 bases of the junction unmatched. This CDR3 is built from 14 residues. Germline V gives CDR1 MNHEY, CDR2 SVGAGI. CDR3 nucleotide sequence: TGTGCCAGCAGTTACGACAGGGCGGAAAACACCATATATTTT. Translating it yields CASSYDRAENTIYF.

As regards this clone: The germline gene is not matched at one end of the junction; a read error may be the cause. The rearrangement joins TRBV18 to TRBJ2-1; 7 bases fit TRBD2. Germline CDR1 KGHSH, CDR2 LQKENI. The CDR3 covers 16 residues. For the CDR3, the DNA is TGTGCCAGCTCGCCACCCAGCGGGATCTCCTACAATGAGCAGTTCTTC. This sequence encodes CASSPPSGISYNEQFF.

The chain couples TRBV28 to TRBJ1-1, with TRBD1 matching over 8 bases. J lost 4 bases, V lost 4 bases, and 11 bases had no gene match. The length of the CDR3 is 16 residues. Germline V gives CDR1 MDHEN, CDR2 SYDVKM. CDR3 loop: CASSSAPGGGATEAFF. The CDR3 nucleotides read TGTGCCAGCAGTTCAGCACCAGGGGGCGGTGCCACTGAAGCTTTCTTT.

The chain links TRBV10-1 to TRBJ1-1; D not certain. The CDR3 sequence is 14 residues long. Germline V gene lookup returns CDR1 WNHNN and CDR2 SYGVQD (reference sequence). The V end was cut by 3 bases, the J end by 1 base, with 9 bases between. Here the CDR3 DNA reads TGCGCCAGCAGTGATCGGGTTGGGAACACTGAAGCTTTCTTT. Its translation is CASSDRVGNTEAFF.

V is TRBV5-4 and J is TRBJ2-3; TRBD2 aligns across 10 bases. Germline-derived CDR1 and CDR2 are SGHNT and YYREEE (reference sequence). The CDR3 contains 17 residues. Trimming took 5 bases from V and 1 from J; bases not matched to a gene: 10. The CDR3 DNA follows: TGTGCCAGCAGGGCGGGACTAGCGCAAACTCGCACAGATACGCAGTATTTT. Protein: CASRAGLAQTRTDTQYF.

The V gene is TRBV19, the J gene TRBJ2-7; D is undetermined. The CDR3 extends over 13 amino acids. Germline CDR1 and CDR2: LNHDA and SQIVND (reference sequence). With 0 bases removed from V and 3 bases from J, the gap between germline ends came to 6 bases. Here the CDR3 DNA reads TGTGCCAGTAGTATAGAACGGAACTACGAGCAGTACTTC. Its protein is CASSIERNYEQYF. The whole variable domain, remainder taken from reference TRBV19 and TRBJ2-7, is DGGITQSPKYLFRKEGQNVTLSCEQNLNHDAMYWYRQDPGQGLRLIYYSQIVNDFQKGDIAEGYSVSREKKESFPLTVTSAQKNPTAFYLCASSIERNYEQYFGPGTRLTVT.

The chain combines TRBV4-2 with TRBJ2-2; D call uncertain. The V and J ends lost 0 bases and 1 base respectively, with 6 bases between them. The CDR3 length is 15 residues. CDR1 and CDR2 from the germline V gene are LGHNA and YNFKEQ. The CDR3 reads CASSQEIQNTGELFF. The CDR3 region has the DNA TGTGCCAGCAGCCAAGAAATACAGAACACCGGGGAGCTGTTTTTT.

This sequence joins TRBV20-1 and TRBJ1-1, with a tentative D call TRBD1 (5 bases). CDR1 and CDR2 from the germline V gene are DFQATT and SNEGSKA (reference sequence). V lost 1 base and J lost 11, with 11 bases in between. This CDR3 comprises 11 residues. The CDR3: CSARGDSKAFF. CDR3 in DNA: TGCAGTGCTAGAGGAGACAGTAAGGCTTTCTTT.

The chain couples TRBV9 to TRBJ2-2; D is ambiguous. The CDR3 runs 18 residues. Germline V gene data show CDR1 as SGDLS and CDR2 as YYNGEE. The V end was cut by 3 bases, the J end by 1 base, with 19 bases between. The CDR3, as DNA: TGTGCCAGCAGCGCGACCTATCGGGCTACGGGGAACACCGGGGAGCTGTTTTTT. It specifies CASSATYRATGNTGELFF.

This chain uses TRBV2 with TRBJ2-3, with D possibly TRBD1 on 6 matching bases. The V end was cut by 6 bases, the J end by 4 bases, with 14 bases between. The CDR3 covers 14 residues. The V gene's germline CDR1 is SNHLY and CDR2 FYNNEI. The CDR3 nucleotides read TGTGCCAGCAGACAAACTCAGGGGCCAGATACGCAGTATTTT. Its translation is CASRQTQGPDTQYF.

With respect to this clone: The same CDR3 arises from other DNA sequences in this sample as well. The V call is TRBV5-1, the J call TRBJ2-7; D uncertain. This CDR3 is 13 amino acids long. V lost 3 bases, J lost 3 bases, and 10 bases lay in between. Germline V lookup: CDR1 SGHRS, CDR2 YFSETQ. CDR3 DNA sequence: TGCGCCAGCAGCTCGGACCGTTTCTACGAGCAGTACTTC. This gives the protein CASSSDRFYEQYF.

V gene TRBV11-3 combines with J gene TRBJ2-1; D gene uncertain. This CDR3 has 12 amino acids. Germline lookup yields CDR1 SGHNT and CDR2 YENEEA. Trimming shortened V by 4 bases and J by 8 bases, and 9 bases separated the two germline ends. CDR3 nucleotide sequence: TGTGCCAGCAGCTCCGATGGGGATGAGCAGTTCTTC. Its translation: CASSSDGDEQFF.